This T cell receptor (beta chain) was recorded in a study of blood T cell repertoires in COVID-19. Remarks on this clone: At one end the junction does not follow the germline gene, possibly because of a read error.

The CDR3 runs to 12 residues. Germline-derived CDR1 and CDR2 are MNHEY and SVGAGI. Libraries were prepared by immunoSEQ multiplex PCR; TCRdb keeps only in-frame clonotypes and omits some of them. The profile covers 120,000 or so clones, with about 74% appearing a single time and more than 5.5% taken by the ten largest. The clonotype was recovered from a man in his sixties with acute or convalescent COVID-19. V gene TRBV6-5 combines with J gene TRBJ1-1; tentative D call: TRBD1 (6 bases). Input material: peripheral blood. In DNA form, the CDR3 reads TGTGCCAGCAGCACCGGACAGAACAGAATGCTATTT. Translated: CASSTGQNRMLF.